The 17 T cell receptor beta chains below all came from one sample that was sequenced in a study of cytomegalovirus exposure and HLA in healthy donors. The primer mix had 60 Vbeta and 13 Jbeta primers. Profiling relied on immunoSEQ multiplex PCR, and the TCRdb table lists in-frame clones only, not all of them. The sample holds 60,000 to 80,000 clones, about 72% seen once. Sequencing used PBMCs. The receptors here all came from a girl aged 10 to 17 in good health and CMV-seropositive.

This chain joins TRBV14 and TRBJ2-3, with D maybe TRBD1 (5 bases). CDR3 length: 14 amino acids. Germline-derived CDR1 and CDR2 are SGHDN and FVKESK. With 0 bases removed from V and 6 bases from J, the gap between germline ends came to 10 bases. CDR3: CASSQDSRQDTQYF. The DNA for the CDR3 is TGTGCCAGCAGCCAAGATAGCCGACAGGATACGCAGTATTTT.

J is TRBJ2-3 and V is TRBV6-1; 8 bases map to TRBD1. Per germline, CDR1 MNHNS and CDR2 SASEGT. The trim removed 7 bases at V and 1 base at J, leaving 4 bases unmatched. CDR3 size: 14 residues. The CDR3, as DNA: TGTGCCAGCACCACGACAGGGGGCACAGATACGCAGTATTTT. Its protein is CASTTTGGTDTQYF.

This chain links TRBV2 with TRBJ1-5, with 7 positions matching TRBD1. Trimming at V came to 5 bases and at J to 4 bases, leaving 5 bases not matched to a gene. This CDR3 spans 14 amino acids. The germline V gene encodes CDR1 SNHLY and CDR2 FYNNEI. CDR3 loop: CASSPTGRNQPQHF. In DNA form, the CDR3 reads TGTGCCAGCAGTCCGACAGGGCGAAATCAGCCCCAGCATTTT.

The chain uses TRBV5-4 and TRBJ2-5; TRBD2 agrees at 11 bases. The CDR3 is 16 amino acids. V shed 0 bases and J 6 bases; nucleotides not matched to a gene: 7. Germline CDR1 reads SGHNT; CDR2 reads YYREEE (reference sequence). The CDR3: CASSLGVSGGDQTQYF. CDR3 DNA sequence: TGTGCCAGCAGCTTGGGTGTTAGCGGGGGGGACCAGACCCAGTACTTC. Looking up the rest from reference TRBV5-4 and TRBJ2-5 gives the full variable domain: ETGVTQSPTHLIKTRGQQVTLRCSSQSGHNTVSWYQQALGQGPQFIFQYYREEENGRGNFPPRFSGLQFPNYSSELNVNALELDDSALYLCASSLGVSGGDQTQYFGPGTRLLVL.

The rearrangement uses TRBV14 and TRBJ2-7; TRBD1 aligns across 8 bases. V was pared by 4 bases and J by 3 bases, with 8 bases of the junction left unmatched. The V gene's germline CDR1 is SGHDN and CDR2 FVKESK. This CDR3 spans 15 amino acids. CDR3 bases: TGTGCCAGCAGCCCCCCGACAGGGGCGGGCTACGAGCAGTACTTC. It encodes CASSPPTGAGYEQYF. Filled out from reference TRBV14 and TRBJ2-7, the complete variable domain reads EAGVTQFPSHSVIEKGQTVTLRCDPISGHDNLYWYRRVMGKEIKFLLHFVKESKQDESGMPNNRFLAERTGGTYSTLKVQPAELEDSGVYFCASSPPTGAGYEQYFGPGTRLTVT.

The chain uses TRBV19 and TRBJ1-2; D gene unclear. Germline CDR1 reads LNHDA; CDR2 reads SQIVND (reference sequence). The V gene lost 3 bases and the J gene lost 8 bases, with 13 bases spanning the gap. The CDR3 is 13 amino acids. The DNA of the CDR3 is TGTGCCAGTAGTATCTCCGGGGTTGGAGGCTACACCTTC. Encoded protein: CASSISGVGGYTF.

V gene TRBV19 combines with J gene TRBJ1-2; D gene ambiguous. Germline V gives CDR1 LNHDA, CDR2 SQIVND (reference sequence). This CDR3 region has 11 residues. V was cut by 6 bases and J by 4 bases, with 6 bases left in between. The CDR3 sequence is CASSQLYGYTF. For the CDR3, the DNA is TGTGCCAGTAGCCAACTCTATGGCTACACCTTC.

V usage is TRBV30 and J usage is TRBJ1-5; 8 bases map to TRBD1. The V gene end was trimmed by 6 bases and the J gene end by 6 bases; junction bases not matched to a gene: 10. Germline values: CDR1 GTSNPN, CDR2 SVGIG (reference sequence). The CDR3 runs 14 residues. The CDR3 is CACQTGDNTQPQHF. CDR3 bases: TGTGCCTGCCAGACAGGGGACAACACTCAGCCCCAGCATTTT.

The rearrangement joins TRBV5-7 to TRBJ1-2; TRBD1 might be the D (6 bases). TRBV5-7 is known as an ORF, though its function is uncertain. The CDR3 length is 18 residues. The V and J ends lost 0 bases and 2 bases respectively, with 20 bases between them. CDR3 bases: TGTGCCAGCAGCTTGGAAGGGGGGGGCGGCAAGCTAAACTATGGCTACACCTTC. Amino acids: CASSLEGGGGKLNYGYTF.

The chain is built from TRBV11-2 and TRBJ1-1, with D maybe TRBD1 (5 bases). V lost 8 bases and J lost 9, with 13 bases in between. Germline V gene lookup returns CDR1 SGHAT and CDR2 FQNNGV. The CDR3 runs to 11 residues. CDR3: CASLLDRQAFF. The CDR3 bases are TGTGCCAGCCTATTAGACAGACAAGCTTTCTTT. The full variable domain, its missing parts supplied by reference TRBV11-2 and TRBJ1-1, is EAGVAQSPRYKIIEKRQSVAFWCNPISGHATLYWYQQILGQGPKLLIQFQNNGVVDDSQLPKDRFSAERLKGVDSTLKIQPAKLEDSAVYLCASLLDRQAFFGQGTRLTVV.

This clone is a singleton in its sample. The CDR3 coding sequence is TGTGCCAGCAGTGCGGGGGGGGGTGGTTACGAGCAGTACTTC. As protein: CASSAGGGGYEQYF. This rearrangement joins TRBV27 to TRBJ2-7; 9 nucleotides match TRBD2. This CDR3 contains 14 residues. In germline, CDR1 is MNHEY, CDR2 SMNVEV (reference sequence). The V and J ends lost 5 bases and 4 bases, in that order; junction bases with no gene match: 6.

A note on this clone: Other DNA sequences of this sample code for an identical CDR3. The J gene is TRBJ1-4, the V gene TRBV4-1, with D possibly matching TRBD1 (6 bases). The germline V gene has CDR1 MGHRA and CDR2 YSYEKL. V was trimmed by 3 bases and J by 10 bases, leaving 27 bases between them. CDR3 size: 18 residues. The DNA for the CDR3 is TGCGCCAGCAGCCACCCCAGGCTGTCGACAGGAAGGCCCGGAAAACTGTTTTTT. Translating gives CASSHPRLSTGRPGKLFF.

The chain employs TRBV28 and TRBJ1-5; 9 bases are shared with TRBD1. V gave up 6 bases and J gave up 4 bases; unmatched junction bases: 4. The CDR3 covers 14 residues. Germline V gene data show CDR1 as MDHEN and CDR2 as SYDVKM. The CDR3 spells CASSLGTGNQPQHF. Here the CDR3 DNA reads TGTGCCAGCAGCCTCGGGACAGGGAATCAGCCCCAGCATTTT.

The J gene is TRBJ2-7, the V gene TRBV19; 8 bases line up with TRBD1. This CDR3 contains 12 residues. Germline loops: CDR1 LNHDA, CDR2 SQIVND (reference sequence). V was pared by 5 bases and J by 6 bases, with 3 bases of the junction left unmatched. The CDR3 region has the DNA TGTGCCAGTAGTGACAGGGGACGCGAGCAGTACTTC. Amino acids: CASSDRGREQYF.

The chain recombines TRBV6-1 with TRBJ2-5; 7 bases fit TRBD2. The CDR3 has 13 amino acids. V dropped 6 bases and J dropped 0; count of bases not matched to a gene: 1. CDR1 is MNHNS, CDR2 SASEGT, per germline. The CDR3 DNA reads TGTGCCAGCAGGGGGGGGTACCAAGAGACCCAGTACTTC. It specifies CASRGGYQETQYF.

This clone was recorded only once. The chain joins TRBV29-1 to TRBJ2-3; 9 nucleotides line up with TRBD2. The CDR3 is 17 amino acids. Losses at the gene ends were 7 bases for V and 4 bases for J; bases not matched to a gene: 18. Per the germline V gene, CDR1 is SQVTM and CDR2 is ANQGSEA. CDR3 protein: CSAGLAPEVEGPDTQYF. The CDR3 bases are TGCAGCGCTGGACTAGCGCCCGAGGTCGAGGGCCCAGATACGCAGTATTTT.

The chain is built from TRBV14 and TRBJ2-5; D call uncertain. The germline CDR1 and CDR2 sequences are SGHDN and FVKESK. The V end lost 3 bases, the J end lost 5 bases, and 7 bases lay between the germline ends. This CDR3 has 12 residues. Here the CDR3 DNA reads TGTGCCAGCAGCCAGATGCGGGAGACCCAGTACTTC. This codes for CASSQMRETQYF.